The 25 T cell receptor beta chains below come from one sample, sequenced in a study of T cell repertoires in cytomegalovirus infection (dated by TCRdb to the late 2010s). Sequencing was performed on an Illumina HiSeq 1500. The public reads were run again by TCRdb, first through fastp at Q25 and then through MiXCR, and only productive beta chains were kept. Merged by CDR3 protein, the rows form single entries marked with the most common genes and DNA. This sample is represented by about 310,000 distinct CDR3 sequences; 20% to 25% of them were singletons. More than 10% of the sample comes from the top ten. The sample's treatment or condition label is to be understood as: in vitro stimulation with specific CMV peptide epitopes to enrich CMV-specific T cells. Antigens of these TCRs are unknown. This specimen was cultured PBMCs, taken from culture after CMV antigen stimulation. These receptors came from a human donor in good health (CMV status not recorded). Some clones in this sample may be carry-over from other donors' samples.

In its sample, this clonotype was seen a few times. The CDR3 region has the DNA TGCGCCAGCAGCCGACTAGGGTCCCTCCACGAGCAGTACTTC. It is translated as CASSRLGSLHEQYF. This chain joins TRBV4-3 and TRBJ2-7; possibly TRBD2 for D (6 bases). Trimming stripped 4 bases from V and 5 bases from J, with 15 bases between. The length of the CDR3 is 14 residues. Germline-derived CDR1 and CDR2 are LGHNA and YSLEER.

The CDR3 region is CASSDDGRIRTGELFF. The CDR3 DNA reads as TGTGCCAGCAGCGATGACGGCCGAATAAGAACCGGGGAGCTGTTTTTT. The chain is built from TRBV12-3 or TRBV12-4 and TRBJ2-2, with D unclear. The CDR3 is made up of 16 amino acids. Deletions cut 6 bases from V and 5 bases from J, with 19 bases between.

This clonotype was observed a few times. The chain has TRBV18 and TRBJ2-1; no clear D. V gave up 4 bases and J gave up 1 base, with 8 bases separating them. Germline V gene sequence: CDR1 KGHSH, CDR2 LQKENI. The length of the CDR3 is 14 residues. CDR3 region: CASSLELSYNEQFF. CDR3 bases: TGTGCCAGCTCACTGGAGTTATCCTACAATGAGCAGTTCTTC.

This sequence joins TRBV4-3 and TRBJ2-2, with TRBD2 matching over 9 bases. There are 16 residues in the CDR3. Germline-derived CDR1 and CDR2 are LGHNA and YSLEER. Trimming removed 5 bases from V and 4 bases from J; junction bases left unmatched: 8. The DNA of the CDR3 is TGCGCCAGCAGCTTTAGACTAGCGGAGGCCACCGGGGAGCTGTTTTTT. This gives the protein CASSFRLAEATGELFF.

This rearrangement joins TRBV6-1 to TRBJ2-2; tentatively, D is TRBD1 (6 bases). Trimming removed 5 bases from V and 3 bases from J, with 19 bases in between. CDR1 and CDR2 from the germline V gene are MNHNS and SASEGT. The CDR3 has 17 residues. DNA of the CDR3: TGTGCCAGCAGTATGCCTACAGGGAAGGTTTACACCGGGGAGCTGTTTTTT. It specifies CASSMPTGKVYTGELFF.

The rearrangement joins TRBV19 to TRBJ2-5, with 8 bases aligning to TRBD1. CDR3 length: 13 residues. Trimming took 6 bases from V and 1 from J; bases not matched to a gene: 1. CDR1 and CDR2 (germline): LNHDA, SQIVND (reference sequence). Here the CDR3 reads CASSTGGQETQYF. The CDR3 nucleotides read TGTGCCAGTAGCACAGGGGGCCAAGAGACCCAGTACTTC.

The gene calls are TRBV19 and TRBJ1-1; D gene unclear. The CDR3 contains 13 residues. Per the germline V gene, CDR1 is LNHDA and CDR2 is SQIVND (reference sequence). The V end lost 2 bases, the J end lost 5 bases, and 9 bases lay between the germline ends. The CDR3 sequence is CASSISSQTEAFF. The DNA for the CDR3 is TGTGCCAGTAGTATAAGTAGTCAGACTGAAGCTTTCTTT.

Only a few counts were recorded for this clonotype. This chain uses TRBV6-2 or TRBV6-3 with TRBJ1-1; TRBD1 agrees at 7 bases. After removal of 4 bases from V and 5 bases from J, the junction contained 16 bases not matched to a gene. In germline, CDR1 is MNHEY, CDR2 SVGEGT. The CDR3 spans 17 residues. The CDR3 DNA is TGTGCCAGCAGTTCCCTTACTACGAAGACAGGGCGTACTGAAGCTTTCTTT. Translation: CASSSLTTKTGRTEAFF.

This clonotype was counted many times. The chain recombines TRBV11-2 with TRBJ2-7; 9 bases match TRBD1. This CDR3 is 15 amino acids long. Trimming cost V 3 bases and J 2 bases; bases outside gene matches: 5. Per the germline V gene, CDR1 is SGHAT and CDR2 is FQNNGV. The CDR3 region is CASSFTGQGPYEQYF. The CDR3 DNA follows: TGTGCCAGCAGCTTTACGGGACAGGGACCCTACGAGCAGTACTTC.

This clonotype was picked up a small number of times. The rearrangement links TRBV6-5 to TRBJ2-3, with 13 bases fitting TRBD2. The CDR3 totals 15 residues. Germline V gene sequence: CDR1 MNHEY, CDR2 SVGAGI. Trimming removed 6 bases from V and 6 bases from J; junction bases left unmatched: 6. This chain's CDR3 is CASSQLAGGGDTQYF. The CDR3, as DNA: TGTGCCAGCAGCCAACTAGCGGGAGGGGGGGATACGCAGTATTTT.

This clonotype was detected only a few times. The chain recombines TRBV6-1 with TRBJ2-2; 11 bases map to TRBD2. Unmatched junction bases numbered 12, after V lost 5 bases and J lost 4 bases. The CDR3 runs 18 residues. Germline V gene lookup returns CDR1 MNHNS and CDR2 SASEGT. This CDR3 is CASSFIPTSGTSTGELFF. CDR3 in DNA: TGTGCCAGCAGTTTTATACCGACTAGCGGGACCTCCACCGGGGAGCTGTTTTTT.

The DNA for the CDR3 is TGTGCCAGCAGCTTAGCAGCAGAAGGTTCACCCCTCCACTTT. Translation gives CASSLAAEGSPLHF. The gene calls are TRBV13 and TRBJ1-6; D uncertain. CDR1 and CDR2 from the germline V gene are PRHDT and FYEKMQ (reference sequence). The CDR3 totals 14 residues. Trimming removed 1 base from V and 9 bases from J, with 10 bases in between.

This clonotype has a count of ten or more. The CDR3, as DNA: TGTGCCAGCAGTGACTTACAGGGGGCTCGCAACGAGCAGTACTTC. It yields the protein CASSDLQGARNEQYF. The chain recombines TRBV25-1 with TRBJ2-7; 9 bases are shared with TRBD1. With 3 bases clipped from V and 5 bases from J, the junction kept 8 bases outside the gene matches. Germline loops: CDR1 MGHDK, CDR2 SYGVNS. The length of the CDR3 is 15 residues.

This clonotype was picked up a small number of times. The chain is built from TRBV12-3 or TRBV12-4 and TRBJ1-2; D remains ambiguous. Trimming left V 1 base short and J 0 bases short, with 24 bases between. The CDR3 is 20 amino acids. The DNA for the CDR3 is TGTGCCAGCAGTTTAGTACCCGCCCGAGTAGAGCAACTATCTAACTATGGCTACACCTTC. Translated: CASSLVPARVEQLSNYGYTF.

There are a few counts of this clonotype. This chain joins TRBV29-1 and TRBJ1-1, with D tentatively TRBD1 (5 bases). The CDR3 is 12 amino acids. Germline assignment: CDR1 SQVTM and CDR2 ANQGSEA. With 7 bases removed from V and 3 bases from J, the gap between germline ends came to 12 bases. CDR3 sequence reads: CSGGRGDTEAFF. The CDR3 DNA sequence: TGCAGCGGGGGGAGAGGGGACACTGAAGCTTTCTTT.

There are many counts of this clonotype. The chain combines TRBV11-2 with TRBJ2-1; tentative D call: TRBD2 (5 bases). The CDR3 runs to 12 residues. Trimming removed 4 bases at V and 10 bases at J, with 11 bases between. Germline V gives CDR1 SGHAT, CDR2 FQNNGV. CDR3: CASSYGIQEQFF. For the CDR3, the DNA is TGTGCCAGCAGCTACGGGATCCAAGAGCAGTTCTTC.

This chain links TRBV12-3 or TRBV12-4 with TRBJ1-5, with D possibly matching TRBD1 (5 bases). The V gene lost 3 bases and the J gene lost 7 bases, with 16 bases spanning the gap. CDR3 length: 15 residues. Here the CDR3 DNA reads TGTGCCAGCAGTTTTTTTGAGGGAAGGGGACAGCCCCAGCATTTT. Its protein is CASSFFEGRGQPQHF.

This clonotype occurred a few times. The CDR3 spells CASSIQGAGGNTIYF. The CDR3 DNA follows: TGTGCCAGTAGTATTCAGGGGGCTGGTGGAAACACCATATATTTT. The chain uses TRBV19 and TRBJ1-3; 8 positions match TRBD1. CDR3 length: 15 residues. J lost 3 bases, V lost 3 bases, and 4 bases had no gene match. CDR1 and CDR2 (germline): LNHDA, SQIVND (reference sequence).

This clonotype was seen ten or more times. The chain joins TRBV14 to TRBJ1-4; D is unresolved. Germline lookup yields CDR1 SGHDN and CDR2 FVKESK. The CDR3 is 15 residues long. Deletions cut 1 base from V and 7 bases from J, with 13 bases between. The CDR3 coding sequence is TGTGCCAGCAGCCAAGTAGCCTCGAGCGCTGAAAAACTGTTTTTT. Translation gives CASSQVASSAEKLFF.

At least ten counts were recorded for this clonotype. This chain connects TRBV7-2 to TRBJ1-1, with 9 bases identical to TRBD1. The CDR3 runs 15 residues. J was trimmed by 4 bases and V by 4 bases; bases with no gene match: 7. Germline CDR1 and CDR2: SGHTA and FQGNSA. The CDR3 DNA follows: TGTGCCAGCAGCTCCCGGACAGGGGCGGGCACTGAAGCTTTCTTT. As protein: CASSSRTGAGTEAFF.

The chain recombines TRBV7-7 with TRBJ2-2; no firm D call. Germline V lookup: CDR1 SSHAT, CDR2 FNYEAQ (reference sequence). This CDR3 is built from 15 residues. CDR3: CASCQTPDGTGELFF. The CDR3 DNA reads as TGTGCTAGCTGTCAGACCCCTGATGGGACCGGGGAGCTGTTTTTT.

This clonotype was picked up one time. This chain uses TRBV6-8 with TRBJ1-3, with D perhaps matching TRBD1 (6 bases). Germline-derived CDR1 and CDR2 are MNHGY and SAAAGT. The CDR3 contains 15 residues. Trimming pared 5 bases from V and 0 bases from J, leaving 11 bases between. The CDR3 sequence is CASSPRGFSGNTIYF. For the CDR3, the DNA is TGTGCCAGCAGTCCAAGGGGGTTCTCTGGAAACACCATATATTTT.

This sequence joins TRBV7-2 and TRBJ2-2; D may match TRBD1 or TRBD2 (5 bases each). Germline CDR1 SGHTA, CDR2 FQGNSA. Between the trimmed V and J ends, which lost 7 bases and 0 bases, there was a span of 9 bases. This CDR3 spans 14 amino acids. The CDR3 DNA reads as TGTGCCAGCAACACGGGACCGAACACCGGGGAGCTGTTTTTT. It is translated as CASNTGPNTGELFF. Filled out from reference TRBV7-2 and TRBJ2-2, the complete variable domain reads GAGVSQSPSNKVTEKGKDVELRCDPISGHTALYWYRQSLGQGLEFLIYFQGNSAPDKSGLPSDRFSAERTGGSVSTLTIQRTQQEDSAVYLCASNTGPNTGELFFGEGSRLTVL.

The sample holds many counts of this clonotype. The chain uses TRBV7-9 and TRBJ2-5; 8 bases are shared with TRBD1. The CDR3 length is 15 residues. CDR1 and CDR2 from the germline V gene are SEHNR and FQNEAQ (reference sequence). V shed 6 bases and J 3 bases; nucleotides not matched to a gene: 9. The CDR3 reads CASSRRRTGKETQYF. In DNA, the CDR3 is TGTGCCAGCAGTAGACGACGGACAGGGAAAGAGACCCAGTACTTC.

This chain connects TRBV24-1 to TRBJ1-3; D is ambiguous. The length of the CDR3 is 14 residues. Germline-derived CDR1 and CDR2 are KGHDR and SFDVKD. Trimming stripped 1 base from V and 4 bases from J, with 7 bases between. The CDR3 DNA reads TGTGCCACCAGTGATTTCTTCGGCGGAAACACCATATATTTT. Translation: CATSDFFGGNTIYF.